The 30 T cell receptor beta chains below come from one sample, sequenced in a study of shared clonotypes between healthy human individuals. Generated by immunoSEQ multiplex PCR, the TCRdb table keeps only in-frame clones and is missing some. Here the sample spans a few hundred thousand clones, 79% being singletons. Sequencing input: PBMCs. The receptor set was obtained from a woman aged 40 to 50 in good health. Some clones in this sample may be carry-over from other donors' samples.

This clone was recorded only once. This chain joins TRBV5-1 and TRBJ2-5; 15 nucleotides match TRBD2. The CDR3 consists of 14 residues. V gave up 6 bases and J gave up 4 bases; unmatched junction bases: 1. Germline V gene lookup returns CDR1 SGHRS and CDR2 YFSETQ. CDR3 protein: CASMGLAGGETQYF. CDR3 bases: TGCGCCAGCATGGGACTAGCGGGAGGAGAGACCCAGTACTTC. Full variable domain (rest looked up from reference TRBV5-1 and TRBJ2-5): KAGVTQTPRYLIKTRGQQVTLSCSPISGHRSVSWYQQTPGQGLQFLFEYFSETQRNKGNFPGRFSGRQFSNSRSEMNVSTLELGDSALYLCASMGLAGGETQYFGPGTRLLVL.

The chain uses TRBV5-1 and TRBJ2-1; 8 bases fit TRBD2. CDR1 and CDR2 from the germline V gene are SGHRS and YFSETQ. The ends lost 4 bases at V and 8 bases at J; junction bases unmatched: 11. This CDR3 contains 15 residues. The DNA of the CDR3 is TGCGCCAGCAGCGAGGGACTAGGGGGTCTTGATGAGCAGTTCTTC. Its protein product is CASSEGLGGLDEQFF.

The chain recombines TRBV5-1 with TRBJ2-5; D is perhaps TRBD2 (5 bases). Germline lookup yields CDR1 SGHRS and CDR2 YFSETQ. Trimming took 3 bases from V and 1 from J, leaving 10 bases between them. The CDR3 runs to 14 residues. This chain's CDR3 is CASSSTGIQETQYF. The CDR3 nucleotides read TGCGCCAGCAGCTCCACCGGGATCCAAGAGACCCAGTACTTC.

V usage is TRBV9 and J usage is TRBJ1-1, with unresolved D. Trimming stripped 4 bases from V and 3 bases from J, with 10 bases between. Germline CDR1 is SGDLS and CDR2 is YYNGEE. The CDR3 is 13 residues long. DNA for the CDR3: TGTGCCAGCAGCCAATCCACCGACACTGAAGCTTTCTTT. Protein product: CASSQSTDTEAFF. The variable domain in full, completed from reference TRBV9 and TRBJ1-1, reads DSGVTQTPKHLITATGQRVTLRCSPRSGDLSVYWYQQSLDQGLQFLIQYYNGEERAKGNILERFSAQQFPDLHSELNLSSLELGDSALYFCASSQSTDTEAFFGQGTRLTVV.

This clone was picked up a small number of times. The chain uses TRBV4-3 and TRBJ1-3; D is unresolved. The CDR3 totals 15 residues. V gave up 4 bases and J gave up 0 bases, with 10 bases separating them. The germline CDR1 and CDR2 sequences are LGHNA and YSLEER. CDR3 sequence reads: CASSLNLDSGNTIYF. As DNA, the CDR3 is TGCGCCAGCAGCCTTAACCTTGACTCTGGAAACACCATATATTTT.

J is TRBJ2-1 and V is TRBV7-3, with TRBD1 identical over 8 bases. V lost 5 bases, J lost 8 bases, and 14 bases stayed unmatched. This CDR3 is built from 16 residues. Germline loops: CDR1 SGHTA, CDR2 FQGTGA. CDR3 amino acids: CASSLWPDREVDEQFF. The CDR3 DNA reads as TGTGCCAGCAGCCTGTGGCCGGACAGGGAGGTCGATGAGCAGTTCTTC.

The V gene is TRBV4-3, the J gene TRBJ1-2; D is ambiguous. Trimming shortened V by 1 base and J by 3 bases, and 6 bases separated the two germline ends. Germline CDR1 LGHNA, CDR2 YSLEER. CDR3 length: 13 amino acids. CDR3 in amino acids: CASSQGRDYGYTF. CDR3 sequence (DNA): TGCGCCAGCAGCCAAGGACGGGACTATGGCTACACCTTC.

V and J are TRBV27 and TRBJ1-2; TRBD1 matches at 7 bases. Germline-derived CDR1 and CDR2 are MNHEY and SMNVEV (reference sequence). V was clipped by 7 bases and J by 1 base; unmatched bases: 12. This CDR3 is built from 16 residues. CDR3 in amino acids: CASTTKRDRLNYGYTF. CDR3 nucleotide sequence: TGTGCCAGCACTACGAAACGGGACAGACTTAACTATGGCTACACCTTC.

V is TRBV2 and J is TRBJ2-5; possibly TRBD2 for D (5 bases). V was shortened by 7 bases and J by 1 base, with 7 bases between the two germline ends. CDR3 length equals 12 residues. The germline gives CDR1 SNHLY, CDR2 FYNNEI. Here the CDR3 reads CASKEVQETQYF. The CDR3 DNA follows: TGTGCCAGCAAGGAGGTCCAAGAGACCCAGTACTTC.

The genes are TRBV5-1 and TRBJ2-5; TRBD2 matches at 12 bases. With V trimmed by 0 bases and J by 5 bases, 5 bases remained unmatched. The germline CDR1 and CDR2 sequences are SGHRS and YFSETQ. The CDR3 spans 16 residues. The CDR3 protein is CASSLETSGRGETQYF. CDR3 sequence (DNA): TGCGCCAGCAGCTTGGAGACTAGCGGGAGAGGGGAGACCCAGTACTTC.

This chain links TRBV5-4 with TRBJ2-3, with TRBD2 as a possible D gene (6 bases). The V end lost 0 bases, the J end lost 0 bases, and 11 bases lay between the germline ends. CDR1 is SGHNT and CDR2 is YYREEE in the germline V gene (reference sequence). The CDR3 has 16 residues. The CDR3 sequence: CASSLGGASSTDTQYF. CDR3 DNA sequence: TGTGCCAGCAGCTTGGGCGGGGCCTCTAGCACAGATACGCAGTATTTT.

The chain uses TRBV7-3 and TRBJ2-4; no clear D gene. This CDR3 is built from 14 residues. Trimming removed 0 bases from V and 1 base from J, with 4 bases in between. Per germline, CDR1 SGHTA and CDR2 FQGTGA. CDR3 residues: CASSLTGAKNIQYF. The CDR3 region has the DNA TGTGCCAGCAGCTTAACTGGGGCCAAAAACATTCAGTACTTC.

Notes on this clone: Given a far larger clone just one base away, this is likely a sequencing read error. The chain uses TRBV27 and TRBJ1-1, with TRBD1 identical over 12 bases. Germline trimming cut 3 bases from V and 9 bases from J; bases unmatched to any gene: 5. The CDR3 extends over 14 amino acids. Germline-derived CDR1 and CDR2 are MNHEY and SMNVEV (reference sequence). The CDR3 spells CASSFGTGGRKAFF. The CDR3 coding sequence is TGTGCCAGCAGTTTCGGGACAGGGGGCAGGAAAGCTTTCTTT.

About this clone itself: At the DNA level, this CDR3 is encoded by other sequences in the same sample as well. The chain recombines TRBV27 with TRBJ2-3; the D is unclear. The germline gives CDR1 MNHEY, CDR2 SMNVEV (reference sequence). V was cut by 3 bases and J by 0 bases, with 4 bases left in between. The CDR3 consists of 13 residues. The CDR3 nucleotides are TGTGCCAGCAGTTTTAGTAGCACAGATACGCAGTATTTT. It is translated as CASSFSSTDTQYF.

The V call is TRBV10-3, the J call TRBJ2-3, with D tentatively TRBD2 (6 bases). The V and J ends lost 4 bases and 2 bases respectively, with 13 bases between them. This CDR3 region has 15 residues. Germline-derived CDR1 and CDR2 are ENHRY and SYGVKD. In DNA, the CDR3 is TGTGCCATCAGTGGGGGTAGCGGTTTCACAGATACGCAGTATTTT. It yields the protein CAISGGSGFTDTQYF.

This clone appeared once. The rearrangement links TRBV19 to TRBJ2-7; D is uncertain. The CDR3 is 13 amino acids. Germline loops: CDR1 LNHDA, CDR2 SQIVND (reference sequence). The germline V and J ends were trimmed by 3 bases and 2 bases, with 8 bases remaining between them. CDR3 protein: CASSIGVPYEQYF. The CDR3 DNA is TGTGCCAGTAGTATTGGGGTGCCCTACGAGCAGTACTTC.

This chain links TRBV2 with TRBJ2-2; D call uncertain. Germline assignment: CDR1 SNHLY and CDR2 FYNNEI. Trimming removed 5 bases at V and 6 bases at J, with 13 bases between. The CDR3 is made up of 14 amino acids. The DNA of the CDR3 is TGTGCCAGCAGTCTTGACGGCAACGCCGGGGAGCTGTTTTTT. This encodes CASSLDGNAGELFF.

Concerning this clone itself: This sample also contains other DNA sequences that code for the same CDR3. V is TRBV28 and J is TRBJ1-2; 10 bases agree with TRBD1. The CDR3 loop spans 15 amino acids. With V trimmed by 3 bases and J by 5 bases, 6 bases remained unmatched. Germline V CDR1 and CDR2: MDHEN, SYDVKM. CDR3 coding DNA: TGTGCCAGCAGTTTTCCCGGACAGGGGGGGTATGGCTACACCTTC. Encoded protein: CASSFPGQGGYGYTF.

J is TRBJ2-1 and V is TRBV5-1, with D unresolved. There are 12 residues in the CDR3. Germline lookup yields CDR1 SGHRS and CDR2 YFSETQ. Trimming left V 2 bases short and J 8 bases short, with 8 bases between. The DNA of the CDR3 is TGCGCCAGCAGCTTCGATCGGGATGAGCAGTTCTTC. Translating gives CASSFDRDEQFF.

Concerning this clone itself: The same CDR3 arises from other DNA sequences in this sample as well. The V gene is TRBV4-2, the J gene TRBJ1-1; D may be TRBD1 (6 bases). This CDR3 has 14 amino acids. V lost 3 bases, J lost 2 bases, and 10 bases lay in between. Germline CDR1 LGHNA, CDR2 YNFKEQ. CDR3 region: CASSQDRTNTEAFF. CDR3 DNA: TGTGCCAGCAGCCAGGACAGAACAAACACTGAAGCTTTCTTT.

In the case of this clone: This probably arose from a read error, given a far larger clone one base away. The chain uses TRBV28 and TRBJ1-4, with 7 bases fitting TRBD1. Germline-derived CDR1 and CDR2 are MDHEN and SYDVKM. Unmatched junction bases numbered 6, after V lost 8 bases and J lost 6 bases. CDR3 length equals 13 residues. CDR3 residues: CASRQGGDEKLFF. The CDR3 DNA is TGTGCCAGCCGCCAGGGGGGGGATGAAAAACTGTTTTTT.

Only one count was recorded for this clone. The chain recombines TRBV5-3 with TRBJ2-7; no firm D call. TRBV5-3 falls under the ORF class, with uncertain function. V was trimmed by 8 bases and J by 0 bases, leaving 18 bases between them. The CDR3 contains 15 residues. DNA of the CDR3: TGTGCCAGCAGCCGAAGCGAGTCCTCCTCCTACGAGCAGTACTTC. Translated, it gives CASSRSESSSYEQYF.

The chain has TRBV28 and TRBJ2-7; 11 bases are a match to TRBD2. This CDR3 has 16 residues. From germline, CDR1 is MDHEN and CDR2 SYDVKM. J lost 1 base, V lost 2 bases, and 4 bases had no gene match. CDR3 sequence reads: CASSLRSGRGSYEQYF. As DNA, the CDR3 is TGTGCCAGCAGTTTACGTAGCGGGAGGGGGTCCTACGAGCAGTACTTC.

This chain uses TRBV2 with TRBJ2-2, with a tentative D call TRBD1 (5 bases). Germline V gene sequence: CDR1 SNHLY, CDR2 FYNNEI. V lost 7 bases and J lost 1, with 22 bases in between. This CDR3 contains 18 residues. The CDR3 bases are TGTGCCAGCACCGGAACCAGGGCAAGAGTTCGGAACACCGGGGAGCTGTTTTTT. Translation: CASTGTRARVRNTGELFF.

V is TRBV5-1 and J is TRBJ2-1, with D maybe TRBD1 (5 bases). V lost 5 bases and J 7 bases, leaving 13 bases between the germline ends. CDR1 and CDR2 (germline): SGHRS, YFSETQ. CDR3 length equals 13 residues. The CDR3 nucleotides read TGCGCCAGCAGGATCCAGGGAACGAATGAGCAGTTCTTC. This encodes CASRIQGTNEQFF.

The chain recombines TRBV19 with TRBJ2-3; D not certain. The CDR3 is 14 residues long. V was pared by 3 bases and J by 5 bases, with 12 bases between. Germline assignment: CDR1 LNHDA and CDR2 SQIVND (reference sequence). CDR3 region: CASSISNGGDTQYF. Here the CDR3 DNA reads TGTGCCAGTAGTATTAGTAATGGCGGAGATACGCAGTATTTT.

The chain is built from TRBV28 and TRBJ1-2, with TRBD1 matching 8 bases. This CDR3 is built from 14 residues. Germline values: CDR1 MDHEN, CDR2 SYDVKM. After removal of 6 bases from V and 1 base from J, the junction contained 4 bases not matched to a gene. The CDR3 bases are TGTGCCAGCAGGCAACAGGGGGTTAACTATGGCTACACCTTC. It translates to CASRQQGVNYGYTF.

Remarks on this clone: Distinct nucleotide sequences in the sample also encode this CDR3. The chain couples TRBV7-9 to TRBJ1-5; possible D gene TRBD1, 5 bases. Germline values: CDR1 SEHNR, CDR2 FQNEAQ (reference sequence). Trimming removed 3 bases at V and 6 bases at J, with 12 bases between. The CDR3 covers 14 residues. The CDR3: CASSLGGEGQPQHF. As DNA, the CDR3 is TGTGCCAGCAGCTTGGGGGGTGAGGGTCAGCCCCAGCATTTT.

This chain links TRBV11-3 with TRBJ2-2; TRBD1 agrees at 8 bases. This CDR3 contains 17 residues. Germline CDR1 reads SGHNT; CDR2 reads YENEEA. The V segment lost 4 bases and the J segment 8 bases; nucleotides outside the gene matches: 15. The CDR3 DNA follows: TGTGCCAGCAGCTCAATAAGTAGAGGACAGGGTCGAGGGGAGCTGTTTTTT. It is translated as CASSSISRGQGRGELFF.

This clone showed up just a few times. V is TRBV7-9 and J is TRBJ2-7; D gene unclear. Deletions cut 4 bases from V and 6 bases from J, with 13 bases between. The length of the CDR3 is 13 residues. Germline V gene sequence: CDR1 SEHNR, CDR2 FQNEAQ (reference sequence). CDR3 amino acids: CASSSAPVAEQYF. The CDR3 region has the DNA TGTGCCAGCAGCTCCGCCCCAGTCGCCGAGCAGTACTTC.